This T cell receptor (beta chain) was recorded in a study of Ad26.COV2.S vaccination and SARS-CoV-2 variants. Treatment: over 15 received Ad26.COV2.S at low or high dose, single or two shots; about 5 received placebo; per-sample allocation not given. Each sample was drawn 63 days after the first injection (of vaccine or placebo). Germline trimming cut 1 base from V and 5 bases from J; bases unmatched to any gene: 6. Germline CDR1 and CDR2: SGHTA and FQGNSA. This CDR3 has 17 amino acids. Sequencing was performed with immunoSEQ multiplex PCR; in TCRdb, only in-frame clones are kept and a portion is missing. The repertoire has around 270,000 clones, 87% of them found once; the top ten carry just under 3%.

Sequences were derived from peripheral blood, sampled in a trial of Ad26.COV2.S vaccine versus placebo. This sequence joins TRBV7-2 and TRBJ2-2; 11 nucleotides match TRBD2. The receptor was derived from a person aged 18 to 65 who received the Ad26.COV2.S COVID-19 vaccine or a placebo. The CDR3 is CASSLEPGLAVTGELFF. CDR3 in DNA: TGTGCCAGCAGCTTAGAGCCGGGACTAGCGGTAACCGGGGAGCTGTTTTTT.